The 28 T cell receptor beta chains presented below share a single source sample, sequenced in a study of cytomegalovirus exposure and HLA in healthy donors. PCR amplification relied on 60 Vbeta primers (plus 13 Jbeta primers). The table came from immunoSEQ multiplex PCR; TCRdb's copy has only in-frame clones and leaves some out. The data hold over 90,000 clones, with 77% observed a single time. Sequencing used PBMCs. Receptors were obtained from a male donor in good health and CMV-seropositive.

The CDR3 DNA is TGTGCCAGCAGCGCACACATTTTCCAAAGAGGACAGGGAGGAGGCTACACCTTC. Amino acids: CASSAHIFQRGQGGGYTF. The chain uses TRBV9 and TRBJ1-2, with 8 nucleotides matching TRBD1. CDR1 SGDLS and CDR2 YYNGEE come from the germline V gene. V was clipped by 3 bases and J by 8 bases; unmatched bases: 21. The CDR3 totals 18 residues.

The rearrangement links TRBV25-1 to TRBJ2-7; 9 bases line up with TRBD1. This CDR3 is 14 amino acids long. The germline gives CDR1 MGHDK, CDR2 SYGVNS. After removal of 10 bases from V and 2 bases from J, the junction contained 9 bases not matched to a gene. The CDR3 region is CATEDRGYTYEQYF. The CDR3 DNA reads as TGTGCCACCGAAGACAGGGGGTATACCTACGAGCAGTACTTC.

A word on this clone: A read error may account for a junction end that differs from germline. The chain recombines TRBV5-1 with TRBJ2-6, with D perhaps TRBD1 (5 bases). Germline V gene sequence: CDR1 SGHRS, CDR2 YFSETQ. The length of the CDR3 is 14 residues. CDR3 sequence reads: CASSSEPGANGLTF. For the CDR3, the DNA is TGCGCCAGCAGCAGCGAACCTGGGGCCAACGGCCTGACTTTC.

This chain joins TRBV4-2 and TRBJ2-6; D ambiguous. Looked up from germline, CDR1 is LGHNA and CDR2 is YNFKEQ. V lost 3 bases and J lost 4, with 10 bases in between. This CDR3 is 15 amino acids long. CDR3 nucleotide sequence: TGTGCCAGCAGCCACAGGAACTCCGGGGCCAACGTCCTGACTTTC. Residues: CASSHRNSGANVLTF.

This clone was detected a few times. The chain employs TRBV28 and TRBJ1-4; 9 bases fit TRBD1. Germline values: CDR1 MDHEN, CDR2 SYDVKM. There are 16 residues in the CDR3. Losses at the gene ends were 6 bases for V and 0 bases for J; bases not matched to a gene: 5. As DNA, the CDR3 is TGTGCCAGCAGGACAGGGGGATACCCAACTAATGAAAAACTGTTTTTT. It is translated as CASRTGGYPTNEKLFF. The full variable domain, completed using reference TRBV28 and TRBJ1-4, is DVKVTQSSRYLVKRTGEKVFLECVQDMDHENMFWYRQDPGLGLRLIYFSYDVKMKEKGDIPEGYSVSREKKERFSLILESASTNQTSMYLCASRTGGYPTNEKLFFGSGTQLSVL.

This rearrangement joins TRBV7-9 to TRBJ1-2; 9 bases are a match to TRBD1. CDR1 and CDR2 (germline): SEHNR, FQNEAQ (reference sequence). The V segment lost 5 bases and the J segment 4 bases; nucleotides outside the gene matches: 5. The CDR3 sequence is 14 residues long. The CDR3 loop reads CASSEQGAGYGYTF. The DNA for the CDR3 is TGTGCCAGCAGCGAACAGGGGGCAGGCTATGGCTACACCTTC.

The rearrangement links TRBV5-6 to TRBJ1-1, with D possibly being TRBD1 (6 bases). The CDR3 runs 16 residues. With 3 bases removed from V and 5 bases from J, the gap between germline ends came to 20 bases. Germline V lookup: CDR1 SGHDT, CDR2 YYEEEE. CDR3 DNA sequence: TGTGCCAGCAGCTGGGGGGGGACGTTGGGGGCGACTGAAGCTTTCTTT. Encoded protein: CASSWGGTLGATEAFF.

V is TRBV30 and J is TRBJ1-2, with D possibly being TRBD1 (6 bases). Germline CDR1 GTSNPN, CDR2 SVGIG (reference sequence). The CDR3 consists of 12 residues. Trimming cost V 1 base and J 8 bases, with 11 bases left between them. CDR3 loop: CAWSGTARGYTF. In nucleotides, the CDR3 is TGTGCCTGGAGTGGGACAGCCCGCGGCTACACCTTC.

The V and J genes are TRBV2 and TRBJ2-1; TRBD2 aligns across 7 bases. Germline V gene data show CDR1 as SNHLY and CDR2 as FYNNEI. Losses at the gene ends were 8 bases for V and 0 bases for J; bases not matched to a gene: 4. This CDR3 is built from 14 residues. The CDR3 sequence is CASVGGSSYNEQFF. The DNA of the CDR3 is TGTGCCAGCGTAGGCGGGAGCTCCTACAATGAGCAGTTCTTC.

The chain uses TRBV7-9 and TRBJ2-5; maybe TRBD2 (7 bases). The J call may be faulty, since TRBJ2-7 better matches the DNA end. This CDR3 is 13 amino acids long. Germline loops: CDR1 SEHNR, CDR2 FQNEAQ (reference sequence). The CDR3, as DNA: TGTGCCAGCAGCTCGGGGGGCGGTTACGAGCAGTACTTC. It specifies CASSSGGGYEQYF.

The rearrangement joins TRBV6-6 to TRBJ1-4, with 7 bases identical to TRBD1. CDR3 length: 14 residues. J was trimmed by 8 bases and V by 5 bases; bases with no gene match: 8. Germline V gene lookup returns CDR1 MNHNY and CDR2 SVGAGI (reference sequence). Here the CDR3 reads CASSLRDSGEKLFF. CDR3 nucleotides: TGTGCCAGCAGTCTCCGGGACAGCGGCGAAAAACTGTTTTTT.

There are a few counts of this clone. The chain has TRBV4-3 and TRBJ1-3; TRBD1 is a possible D gene (5 bases). Deletions cut 0 bases from V and 1 base from J, with 10 bases between. This CDR3 contains 16 residues. Per the germline V gene, CDR1 is LGHNA and CDR2 is YSLEER. Written as DNA, the CDR3 is TGCGCCAGCAGCCAAGATTTTGGGGGGTCTGGAAACACCATATATTTT. Translation: CASSQDFGGSGNTIYF.

V and J are TRBV28 and TRBJ2-7; TRBD1 matches at 12 bases. Trimming at V came to 7 bases and at J to 4 bases, leaving 5 bases not matched to a gene. The CDR3 runs 14 residues. Germline V CDR1 and CDR2: MDHEN, SYDVKM. The CDR3 nucleotides read TGTGCCAGCACGGGGACAGGGGGCATATACGAGCAGTACTTC. Translation: CASTGTGGIYEQYF.

V is TRBV5-1 and J is TRBJ1-3, with D possibly being TRBD1 (6 bases). The CDR3 is 16 amino acids. The germline CDR1 and CDR2 sequences are SGHRS and YFSETQ. The V gene lost 5 bases and the J gene lost 0 bases, with 15 bases spanning the gap. The CDR3 loop is CASRDGTGNSGNTIYF. The CDR3 DNA reads as TGCGCCAGCAGGGACGGTACAGGGAACTCTGGAAACACCATATATTTT.

This clone was detected a few times. The chain couples TRBV6-1 to TRBJ2-7; unclear D gene. The ends were cut back, 6 bases at V and 6 bases at J, with 9 bases in the middle. Looked up from germline, CDR1 is MNHNS and CDR2 is SASEGT. This CDR3 is built from 11 residues. For the CDR3, the DNA is TGTGCCAGCAGGCTAGTGCGCGAGCAGTACTTC. Its translation: CASRLVREQYF.

The V call is TRBV11-2, the J call TRBJ2-7; 7 bases map to TRBD2. The CDR3 runs to 14 residues. CDR1 is SGHAT, CDR2 FQNNGV, per germline. CDR3 loop: CASSRLAVSYEQYF. The CDR3 coding sequence is TGTGCTTCATCCAGGCTAGCGGTGAGCTACGAGCAGTACTTC.

The table lists this clone with many counts. The CDR3 coding sequence is TGTGCCAGCACATCGACCGTGGGACAGGGTGGCGAGCAGTACTTC. This sequence encodes CASTSTVGQGGEQYF. This chain connects TRBV6-4 to TRBJ2-7; 9 nucleotides align to TRBD1. This CDR3 is built from 15 residues. V gave up 7 bases and J gave up 6 bases; unmatched junction bases: 13. Germline CDR1 reads MRHNA; CDR2 reads SNTAGT.

The rearrangement links TRBV7-9 to TRBJ2-2, with TRBD2 matching 7 bases. This CDR3 region has 15 residues. The V segment lost 5 bases and the J segment 4 bases; nucleotides outside the gene matches: 7. Germline lookup yields CDR1 SEHNR and CDR2 FQNEAQ (reference sequence). The CDR3 protein is CASSQTGGRTGELFF. CDR3 bases: TGTGCCAGCAGCCAGACGGGGGGACGCACCGGGGAGCTGTTTTTT.

The rearrangement uses TRBV7-9 and TRBJ1-2; D remains unclear. V lost 0 bases and J 13 bases, leaving 9 bases between the germline ends. CDR3 length equals 11 residues. Per germline, CDR1 SEHNR and CDR2 FQNEAQ (reference sequence). This CDR3 reads CASSLAGEATF. CDR3 DNA: TGTGCCAGCAGCTTAGCCGGGGAGGCCACCTTC.

The genes are TRBV7-2 and TRBJ1-4, with 7 bases identical to TRBD1. V was pared by 5 bases and J by 6 bases, with 9 bases of the junction left unmatched. The CDR3 sequence is 15 residues long. The germline gives CDR1 SGHTA, CDR2 FQGNSA. CDR3 residues: CASSLGDRAHEKLFF. The CDR3 DNA follows: TGTGCCAGCAGCCTCGGGGACAGAGCTCATGAAAAACTGTTTTTT.

The J gene is TRBJ2-5, the V gene TRBV18; TRBD1 agrees at 8 bases. The CDR3 extends over 15 amino acids. V lost 4 bases, J lost 1 base, and 5 bases stayed unmatched. Germline assignment: CDR1 KGHSH and CDR2 LQKENI. CDR3 region: CASSLKTGGQETQYF. The CDR3 DNA reads as TGTGCCAGCTCACTAAAAACAGGGGGCCAAGAGACCCAGTACTTC.

The gene calls are TRBV11-3 and TRBJ1-1; maybe TRBD1 (5 bases). The CDR3 contains 13 residues. Germline CDR1 SGHNT, CDR2 YENEEA. The V and J ends lost 4 bases and 5 bases respectively, with 11 bases between them. CDR3 coding DNA: TGTGCCAGCAGCTCCTCCCGGGGGACTGAAGCTTTCTTT. Its protein is CASSSSRGTEAFF.

The V gene is TRBV28, the J gene TRBJ2-1; 12 nucleotides line up with TRBD2. This CDR3 comprises 15 residues. V shed 6 bases and J 6 bases; nucleotides not matched to a gene: 6. Looked up from germline, CDR1 is MDHEN and CDR2 is SYDVKM. The CDR3 DNA is TGTGCCAGCAGCCTAGCGGGAGGGGGTCTCAATGAGCAGTTCTTC. Translation gives CASSLAGGGLNEQFF.

The chain links TRBV5-6 to TRBJ2-5; D call uncertain. This CDR3 region has 13 residues. Germline lookup yields CDR1 SGHDT and CDR2 YYEEEE. V was shortened by 2 bases and J by 1 base, with 6 bases between the two germline ends. The CDR3 loop reads CASSFGVQETQYF. The DNA for the CDR3 is TGTGCCAGCAGCTTTGGAGTCCAAGAGACCCAGTACTTC.

This sequence joins TRBV27 and TRBJ2-7; perhaps TRBD2 as D (7 bases). The CDR3 consists of 17 residues. The germline V gene encodes CDR1 MNHEY and CDR2 SMNVEV (reference sequence). V was cut by 8 bases and J by 6 bases, with 29 bases left in between. Here the CDR3 reads CASASPVGGRQPREQYF. CDR3 nucleotide sequence: TGTGCCAGCGCATCGCCGGTCGGGGGGCGACAGCCCCGCGAGCAGTACTTC.

V usage is TRBV28 and J usage is TRBJ2-2; TRBD1 aligns across 9 bases. V lost 5 bases to trimming and J lost 4 bases; unmatched junction nucleotides: 11. This CDR3 spans 17 amino acids. Germline V gene lookup returns CDR1 MDHEN and CDR2 SYDVKM. CDR3: CASSPYPGTGSTGELFF. CDR3 DNA sequence: TGTGCCAGCAGTCCCTACCCCGGGACAGGGAGCACCGGGGAGCTGTTTTTT.

The chain has TRBV6-1 and TRBJ1-2; D might be TRBD1 (5 bases). Trimming took off 7 bases at V and 3 bases at J, with 15 bases between the two ends. CDR1 and CDR2 (germline): MNHNS, SASEGT. This CDR3 comprises 14 residues. CDR3 in amino acids: CASIRGGSDYGYTF. Here the CDR3 DNA reads TGTGCCAGCATCCGGGGGGGAAGTGACTATGGCTACACCTTC.

The chain recombines TRBV28 with TRBJ1-5; D is undetermined. The end of the DNA is better explained by TRBJ2-3, so the J call may be wrong. The CDR3 extends over 10 amino acids. CDR1 MDHEN and CDR2 SYDVKM come from the germline V gene. The CDR3: CASSSGGQYF. The CDR3 bases are TGTGCCAGCAGTTCGGGCGGGCAGTATTTT.